What follows are 21 T cell receptor beta chains derived from one specimen sequenced in a study of shared clonotypes between healthy human individuals. The data were produced by immunoSEQ multiplex PCR, yet TCRdb's version contains in-frame clones alone and is incomplete. The sample lists over a million clones, about three quarters occurring once. The sequenced sample was memory CD4+ T cells sorted from blood. Documented subset: CD45RA-negative fraction. The origin of the receptors is a man aged 18 to 35 in good health.

This chain joins TRBV2 and TRBJ2-7; 9 nucleotides align to TRBD1. The CDR3 is 14 amino acids. Germline CDR1 SNHLY, CDR2 FYNNEI. V dropped 6 bases and J dropped 5; count of bases not matched to a gene: 8. This CDR3 reads CASRLQGAVNEQYF. The CDR3 DNA reads TGTGCCAGCAGGCTACAGGGGGCAGTAAACGAGCAGTACTTC.

V usage is TRBV6-1 and J usage is TRBJ2-3; the match to TRBD1 covers 10 bases. J gave up 3 bases and V 4 bases, and 4 bases lay outside the gene matches. The CDR3 spans 15 residues. Germline-derived CDR1 and CDR2 are MNHNS and SASEGT. The CDR3 DNA sequence: TGTGCCAGCAGTGGACAGGGGGCTATAACAGATACGCAGTATTTT. Encoded protein: CASSGQGAITDTQYF.

This chain joins TRBV5-4 and TRBJ2-7; 8 positions match TRBD2. The ends lost 4 bases at V and 2 bases at J; junction bases unmatched: 8. Germline values: CDR1 SGHNT, CDR2 YYREEE (reference sequence). The CDR3 extends over 15 amino acids. CDR3 protein: CASSRSRGGTYEQYF. The CDR3 bases are TGTGCCAGCAGCCGATCCCGGGGGGGGACCTACGAGCAGTACTTC. The full variable domain, with the rest looked up from reference TRBV5-4 and TRBJ2-7, is ETGVTQSPTHLIKTRGQQVTLRCSSQSGHNTVSWYQQALGQGPQFIFQYYREEENGRGNFPPRFSGLQFPNYSSELNVNALELDDSALYLCASSRSRGGTYEQYFGPGTRLTVT.

With respect to this clone: An end of the junction differs from the germline gene, which may be a read error. Other nucleotide sequences in the sample specify the same CDR3. The chain has TRBV11-3 and TRBJ2-7; TRBD1 might be the D (5 bases). This CDR3 contains 13 residues. Germline V gene data show CDR1 as SGHNT and CDR2 as YENEEA. In DNA, the CDR3 is TGCGCCAGCAGCCCGGACCAGGGATACGAGCAGTACTTC. The encoded protein is CASSPDQGYEQYF.

Concerning this clone: This likely came from a read error, as a far larger clone is one base away. The chain links TRBV10-3 to TRBJ2-2; D is ambiguous. The CDR3 length is 15 residues. The V gene's germline CDR1 is ENHRY and CDR2 SYGVKD. V gave up 3 bases and J gave up 0 bases, with 8 bases separating them. The CDR3 DNA reads as TGTGCCATCAGTGACTACACACCGAACACCGGGGAGCTGTTTTTT. Translating it yields CAISDYTPNTGELFF.

This clone was detected once. This chain connects TRBV30 to TRBJ2-3; TRBD2 agrees at 7 bases. This CDR3 is 16 amino acids long. Germline trimming cut 0 bases from V and 2 bases from J; bases unmatched to any gene: 8. The V gene's germline CDR1 is GTSNPN and CDR2 SVGIG (reference sequence). The CDR3 protein is CAWSVLASGYTDTQYF. CDR3 nucleotides: TGTGCCTGGAGTGTACTTGCTAGCGGATACACAGATACGCAGTATTTT.

The chain combines TRBV6-4 with TRBJ1-2; 9 nucleotides align to TRBD1. The CDR3 consists of 14 residues. Trimming removed 7 bases from V and 2 bases from J; junction bases left unmatched: 5. Germline CDR1 and CDR2: MRHNA and SNTAGT. The CDR3 loop is CASISGTGNYGYTF. CDR3 coding DNA: TGTGCCAGCATCTCCGGGACAGGGAACTATGGCTACACCTTC.

The gene calls are TRBV6-5 and TRBJ2-1, with 11 bases lining up with TRBD2. Per the germline V gene, CDR1 is MNHEY and CDR2 is SVGAGI. The CDR3 covers 15 residues. The V gene end was trimmed by 5 bases and the J gene end by 10 bases; junction bases not matched to a gene: 10. CDR3 nucleotide sequence: TGTGCCAGCAGTCCTGGGACTAGCGGTTTTAGGGAGCAGTTCTTC. The encoded protein is CASSPGTSGFREQFF.

This clone was recorded only once. The chain is built from TRBV19 and TRBJ2-1, with 9 positions matching TRBD2. With 5 bases clipped from V and 10 bases from J, the junction kept 15 bases outside the gene matches. The CDR3 loop spans 16 amino acids. Germline V lookup: CDR1 LNHDA, CDR2 SQIVND (reference sequence). The CDR3: CASSFRPGGGDLEQFF. In DNA, the CDR3 is TGTGCCAGTAGTTTCCGCCCGGGCGGGGGGGACTTAGAGCAGTTCTTC. Based on the CDR3 plus reference TRBV19 and TRBJ2-1, the full variable domain is DGGITQSPKYLFRKEGQNVTLSCEQNLNHDAMYWYRQDPGQGLRLIYYSQIVNDFQKGDIAEGYSVSREKKESFPLTVTSAQKNPTAFYLCASSFRPGGGDLEQFFGPGTRLTVL.

The chain recombines TRBV18 with TRBJ2-7, with 8 bases that match TRBD1. CDR1 is KGHSH and CDR2 is LQKENI in the germline V gene. The CDR3 covers 14 residues. The V and J ends lost 3 bases and 2 bases, in that order; junction bases with no gene match: 3. The CDR3 loop is CASSPDRVTYEQYF. The CDR3 coding sequence is TGTGCCAGCTCACCGGACAGGGTAACCTACGAGCAGTACTTC.

The count of this clone is one. The sample carries other DNA sequences with the same CDR3. The rearrangement uses TRBV7-2 and TRBJ2-7, with D hard to call. This CDR3 has 13 residues. Germline V gene lookup returns CDR1 SGHTA and CDR2 FQGNSA. V lost 5 bases and J 0 bases, leaving 8 bases between the germline ends. In DNA, the CDR3 is TGTGCCAGCAGCCGAGACCGCTCCTACGAGCAGTACTTC. It yields the protein CASSRDRSYEQYF.

Notes on this clone: The same CDR3 also results from other DNA sequences found in this sample. The chain is built from TRBV29-1 and TRBJ2-5; the match to TRBD1 covers 7 bases. This CDR3 comprises 12 residues. CDR1 SQVTM and CDR2 ANQGSEA come from the germline V gene. V lost 7 bases to trimming and J lost 5 bases; unmatched junction nucleotides: 7. CDR3 region: CSARTGGETQYF. The CDR3 DNA sequence: TGCAGCGCTAGGACAGGTGGGGAGACCCAGTACTTC.

This chain links TRBV4-1 with TRBJ2-2; D unclear. The V and J ends lost 5 bases and 2 bases respectively, with 12 bases between them. The CDR3 spans 15 residues. Germline CDR1 MGHRA, CDR2 YSYEKL. CDR3 DNA sequence: TGCGCCAGCAGCGCGTTCGCAGGTAACACCGGGGAGCTGTTTTTT. It specifies CASSAFAGNTGELFF.

The gene calls are TRBV19 and TRBJ1-4, with a tentative D call TRBD1 (6 bases). This CDR3 has 14 residues. Trimming shortened V by 6 bases and J by 4 bases, and 12 bases separated the two germline ends. Germline assignment: CDR1 LNHDA and CDR2 SQIVND (reference sequence). The CDR3 reads CASSPTGLNEKLFF. The CDR3 DNA reads TGTGCCAGTAGCCCGACAGGCCTTAATGAAAAACTGTTTTTT. Complete variable domain (other parts from reference TRBV19 and TRBJ1-4): DGGITQSPKYLFRKEGQNVTLSCEQNLNHDAMYWYRQDPGQGLRLIYYSQIVNDFQKGDIAEGYSVSREKKESFPLTVTSAQKNPTAFYLCASSPTGLNEKLFFGSGTQLSVL.

This chain uses TRBV7-9 with TRBJ2-7, with D maybe TRBD2 (5 bases). This CDR3 is 16 amino acids long. The V gene lost 3 bases and the J gene lost 2 bases, with 17 bases spanning the gap. Germline V gene lookup returns CDR1 SEHNR and CDR2 FQNEAQ (reference sequence). The CDR3 DNA follows: TGTGCCAGCAGCTTGCCCCCGGACTCACTTACCTACGAGCAGTACTTC. It specifies CASSLPPDSLTYEQYF.

The chain has TRBV30 and TRBJ1-1; no reliable D call. The length of the CDR3 is 13 residues. V was shortened by 2 bases and J by 1 base, with 8 bases between the two germline ends. Germline V CDR1 and CDR2: GTSNPN, SVGIG (reference sequence). The DNA of the CDR3 is TGTGCCTGGAGTAAACAGAAGAACACTGAAGCTTTCTTT. This translates into CAWSKQKNTEAFF.

Only one count was recorded for this clone. The CDR3 coding sequence is TGTGCCAGCAGTGAGATGACGGGGACCCAGTACTTC. Translation gives CASSEMTGTQYF. The chain joins TRBV2 to TRBJ2-5; D is uncertain. The CDR3 contains 12 residues. Germline CDR1 reads SNHLY; CDR2 reads FYNNEI. The V end lost 3 bases, the J end lost 7 bases, and 9 bases lay between the germline ends.

The V and J genes are TRBV18 and TRBJ2-5; D possibly corresponds to TRBD1 (5 bases). This CDR3 is built from 13 residues. The germline V gene encodes CDR1 KGHSH and CDR2 LQKENI. V dropped 4 bases and J dropped 5 bases, with 11 bases sitting between them. CDR3 residues: CASSRQGRETQYF. The CDR3 DNA is TGTGCCAGCTCACGCCAGGGAAGGGAGACCCAGTACTTC.

The chain is built from TRBV6-5 and TRBJ2-7; D gene uncertain. The V end was cut by 0 bases, the J end by 6 bases, with 9 bases between. Germline V CDR1 and CDR2: MNHEY, SVGAGI. CDR3 length equals 13 residues. CDR3 loop: CASSYSRRAEQYF. The DNA for the CDR3 is TGTGCCAGCAGTTACTCTCGGCGTGCCGAGCAGTACTTC.

This chain links TRBV29-1 with TRBJ2-6, with TRBD2 as a possible D gene (6 bases). Germline V gene data show CDR1 as SQVTM and CDR2 as ANQGSEA. Trimming took off 3 bases at V and 1 base at J, with 10 bases between the two ends. This CDR3 contains 15 residues. CDR3 in DNA: TGCAGCGTTGAGGGAGGCCCATCTGGGGCCAACGTCCTGACTTTC. Its protein is CSVEGGPSGANVLTF.

V gene TRBV28 combines with J gene TRBJ2-3, with TRBD2 as a possible D gene (5 bases). The CDR3 loop spans 14 amino acids. CDR1 MDHEN and CDR2 SYDVKM come from the germline V gene. V was trimmed by 2 bases and J by 4 bases, leaving 10 bases between them. DNA for the CDR3: TGTGCCAGCAGTTTAAGGGCGGGTCCAGATACGCAGTATTTT. Its protein product is CASSLRAGPDTQYF.